Listed here is a single T cell receptor beta chain. Its antigen remains unidentified. The data belong to a study of T cell responses to AZD1222 COVID-19 vaccine. Sequencing used immunoSEQ multiplex PCR; TCRdb keeps in-frame clones, though not all of them. The repertoire holds some 120,000 clones, with about nine tenths as singletons. General study points: Unmutated variant regions are reportedly targeted by nearly half of spike-specific TCRs. None of the repertoires were sampled until the peak T cell response had passed. Spike was spanned by vaccine-associated CD4 TCRs, with dominance at 160-218 and 743-854. Baseline seropositivity occurred in only a handful of AZD1222 recipients.

With V trimmed by 3 bases and J by 4 bases, 11 bases remained unmatched. Per germline, CDR1 SGHTS and CDR2 YDEGEE. The CDR3 consists of 16 residues. The gene calls are TRBV5-8 and TRBJ2-3; 7 bases are shared with TRBD1. This clonotype was obtained from an adult in good health. This sample comprised peripheral blood, obtained on day 0 of AZD1222 vaccination. The CDR3 loop is CASSSGQRGSPDTQYF. The CDR3 coding sequence is TGTGCCAGCAGCTCGGGACAGAGAGGATCCCCAGATACGCAGTATTTT.